This T cell receptor (beta chain) was observed in a study of blood T cell repertoires in COVID-19. Looking at the study overall: Spain, Italy and the United States supplied samples that represented acute and convalescent COVID-19. PBMCs, B-cell-depleted T cells, or T cells were the source of the cDNA or gDNA that made up the material.

Original processing notes: Using reference gene primer amplification, nucleated cell counts were estimated. Data came from immunoSEQ multiplex PCR; TCRdb stores just in-frame clones and leaves some out. V, J and clone size derive from that table, while D and trimming were established from the DNA sequence. The sample has 250,000 to 300,000 clones; roughly 88% are singletons. V lost 2 bases, J lost 14 bases, and 12 bases stayed unmatched. In germline, CDR1 is LNHDA, CDR2 SQIVND (reference sequence). The CDR3 is made up of 14 amino acids. The specimen sequenced was peripheral blood. The source is a woman in her 70s with acute or convalescent COVID-19. The chain recombines TRBV19 with TRBJ2-5; 9 positions match TRBD2. The CDR3 sequence: CASSIRLADNSIYF. CDR3 sequence (DNA): TGTGCCAGTAGTATACGACTAGCGGACAACTCAATATACTTC.